Shown below are 21 T cell receptor beta chains from a single sample sequenced in a study of response to subunit inactivated influenza vaccine. TCRdb used MiXCR to reprocess the RT-PCR reads, holding one entry per CDR3 protein. The profile shows some 180,000 distinct CDR3 sequences, about 9% of them singletons. Sequencing was performed on non-naive T cells sorted from PBMCs, taken on the day of vaccination. The receptors shown here come from a man over 45 who received an inactivated influenza vaccine.

This clonotype has ten or more counts. The gene calls are TRBV5-1 and TRBJ2-3; 13 nucleotides match TRBD2. V lost 4 bases to trimming and J lost 6 bases; unmatched junction nucleotides: 11. Germline V CDR1 and CDR2: SGHRS, YFSETQ. The CDR3 covers 17 residues. The CDR3 is CASSAYRGLAGKDTQYF. CDR3 sequence (DNA): TGCGCCAGCAGCGCTTACCGGGGACTAGCGGGAAAGGATACGCAGTATTTT.

The rearrangement links TRBV7-2 to TRBJ1-4; 8 bases align to TRBD1. Germline V gene data show CDR1 as SGHTA and CDR2 as FQGNSA. This CDR3 is built from 15 residues. The J segment lost 5 bases and the V segment lost 1 base, leaving 3 bases of the junction unmatched. This chain's CDR3 is CASSLGDRFNEKLFF. As DNA, the CDR3 is TGTGCCAGCAGCTTAGGGGACAGGTTCAATGAAAAACTGTTTTTT.

The chain couples TRBV27 to TRBJ1-6, with D maybe TRBD1 (5 bases). Trimming stripped 6 bases from V and 16 bases from J, with 16 bases between. Germline-derived CDR1 and CDR2 are MNHEY and SMNVEV (reference sequence). The CDR3 contains 12 residues. The CDR3 coding sequence is TGTGCCAGCAGGCCTTCCGGGGGGGTTCTCCACTTT. Amino acids: CASRPSGGVLHF.

This clonotype was found a few times. The chain is built from TRBV28 and TRBJ2-2; 11 positions match TRBD2. Per the germline V gene, CDR1 is MDHEN and CDR2 is SYDVKM. CDR3 size: 16 residues. V gave up 6 bases and J gave up 1 base; unmatched junction bases: 4. The CDR3 region is CASSPTSGENTGELFF. CDR3 DNA sequence: TGTGCCAGCAGCCCGACTAGCGGGGAGAACACCGGGGAGCTGTTTTTT. Filled out from reference TRBV28 and TRBJ2-2, the complete variable domain reads DVKVTQSSRYLVKRTGEKVFLECVQDMDHENMFWYRQDPGLGLRLIYFSYDVKMKEKGDIPEGYSVSREKKERFSLILESASTNQTSMYLCASSPTSGENTGELFFGEGSRLTVL.

In the case of this clonotype: A read error may be the cause here, since a much bigger clone is one base away. The gene calls are TRBV5-1 and TRBJ2-7; 9 bases line up with TRBD1. The CDR3 sequence is 14 residues long. Germline CDR1 is SGHRS and CDR2 is YFSETQ. The CDR3 DNA sequence: TGCGCCAGCAGCTTGGTGGACAGGGGCTACGAGGAGTACTTC. Amino acids: CASSLVDRGYEEYF.

J is TRBJ2-7 and V is TRBV12-3 or TRBV12-4; tentatively, D is TRBD1 (5 bases). Trimming took off 3 bases at V and 3 bases at J, with 12 bases between the two ends. CDR3 length equals 14 residues. CDR3 sequence: CASSFPDTNYEQYF. The CDR3 DNA reads TGTGCCAGCAGTTTTCCGGACACCAACTACGAGCAGTACTTC.

The chain links TRBV9 to TRBJ2-2; no firm D call. Between the trimmed V and J ends, which lost 2 bases and 5 bases, there was a span of 4 bases. Germline assignment: CDR1 SGDLS and CDR2 YYNGEE. This CDR3 spans 12 amino acids. The CDR3 DNA sequence: TGTGCCAGCAGCGTGGCGACCGGGGAGCTGTTTTTT. Translation: CASSVATGELFF.

The gene calls are TRBV6-4 and TRBJ2-7; D is ambiguous. Germline CDR1 MRHNA, CDR2 SNTAGT. There are 13 residues in the CDR3. V dropped 6 bases and J dropped 0 bases, with 9 bases sitting between them. CDR3 sequence reads: CASRAPSSYEQYF. The CDR3 DNA is TGTGCCAGCAGGGCCCCGAGCTCCTACGAGCAGTACTTC.

This clonotype occurred a few times. V and J are TRBV5-6 and TRBJ2-1; 7 nucleotides line up with TRBD1. V shed 1 base and J 0 bases; nucleotides not matched to a gene: 4. The CDR3 runs to 16 residues. Germline V gene lookup returns CDR1 SGHDT and CDR2 YYEEEE. The chain's CDR3 is CASSLWGQSSYNEQFF. CDR3 sequence (DNA): TGTGCCAGCAGCTTGTGGGGACAGAGCTCCTACAATGAGCAGTTCTTC.

This clonotype was counted ten times or more. The chain recombines TRBV30 with TRBJ2-7, with a weak D call TRBD1 (6 bases). The V gene lost 3 bases and the J gene lost 2 bases, with 11 bases spanning the gap. The germline V gene encodes CDR1 GTSNPN and CDR2 SVGIG (reference sequence). This CDR3 is 13 amino acids long. The CDR3 region has the DNA TGTGCCTGGAGCAGGGGCCATACCTACGAGCAGTACTTC. Amino acid sequence: CAWSRGHTYEQYF.

The CDR3 loop reads CASSLVVGETSSYEQYF. The CDR3 DNA follows: TGCGCCAGCAGCTTGGTGGTCGGGGAGACTAGCTCCTACGAGCAGTACTTC. The chain has TRBV5-1 and TRBJ2-7, with a weak D call TRBD2 (6 bases). Trimming cost V 0 bases and J 0 bases, with 16 bases left between them. Germline V lookup: CDR1 SGHRS, CDR2 YFSETQ. CDR3 length: 17 amino acids.

The genes are TRBV10-3 and TRBJ2-2; the D gene is possibly TRBD2 (5 bases). In germline, CDR1 is ENHRY, CDR2 SYGVKD. V lost 3 bases and J lost 1, with 6 bases in between. The CDR3 spans 14 residues. In nucleotides, the CDR3 is TGTGCCATCAGTGACCGGGAGAACACCGGGGAGCTGTTTTTT. This encodes CAISDRENTGELFF.

This clonotype was observed many times. This chain links TRBV5-1 with TRBJ1-1; D is possibly TRBD1 (5 bases). The CDR3 spans 17 residues. V was cut by 0 bases and J by 6 bases, with 21 bases left in between. The germline CDR1 and CDR2 sequences are SGHRS and YFSETQ. In DNA, the CDR3 is TGCGCCAGCAGCTTGGAGGCGTTTCGCAGGGAGGGCCCTGAAGCTTTCTTT. Its protein product is CASSLEAFRREGPEAFF.

This chain uses TRBV4-1 with TRBJ2-1, with 8 bases lining up with TRBD2. From germline, CDR1 is MGHRA and CDR2 YSYEKL. V dropped 0 bases and J dropped 0; count of bases not matched to a gene: 4. CDR3 size: 17 residues. The CDR3 protein is CASSQDIRGGSYNEQFF. CDR3 in DNA: TGCGCCAGCAGCCAAGATATACGGGGGGGCTCCTACAATGAGCAGTTCTTC.

The chain employs TRBV20-1 and TRBJ1-1; D may be TRBD1 (5 bases). CDR3 length equals 13 residues. In germline, CDR1 is DFQATT, CDR2 SNEGSKA (reference sequence). Trimming cost V 1 base and J 4 bases, with 10 bases left between them. CDR3 region: CSARARRGTEAFF. CDR3 bases: TGCAGTGCTAGAGCCAGGAGGGGCACTGAAGCTTTCTTT.

The V and J genes are TRBV5-1 and TRBJ2-2; 7 positions match TRBD2. Unmatched junction bases numbered 4, after V lost 4 bases and J lost 1 base. Germline CDR1 reads SGHRS; CDR2 reads YFSETQ. The CDR3 covers 15 residues. The CDR3 sequence is CASSSSGRNTGELFF. The CDR3 DNA reads TGCGCCAGCAGCAGTAGCGGGCGGAACACCGGGGAGCTGTTTTTT.

In its sample, this clonotype was seen many times. V and J are TRBV4-2 and TRBJ1-2; 8 bases agree with TRBD1. This CDR3 comprises 14 residues. After removal of 5 bases from V and 10 bases from J, the junction contained 12 bases not matched to a gene. CDR1 LGHNA and CDR2 YNFKEQ come from the germline V gene. The CDR3 bases are TGTGCCAGCAGCACCCAGACAGGGGACGGGGCCTACACCTTC. Protein product: CASSTQTGDGAYTF.

There are many counts of this clonotype. The J gene is TRBJ2-5, the V gene TRBV20-1; 9 nucleotides agree with TRBD1. Losses at the gene ends were 5 bases for V and 5 bases for J; bases not matched to a gene: 6. The CDR3 has 13 amino acids. Germline V gene data show CDR1 as DFQATT and CDR2 as SNEGSKA (reference sequence). CDR3 protein: CSAVYRGQETQYF. The CDR3 coding sequence is TGCAGTGCTGTGTACAGGGGGCAGGAGACCCAGTACTTC.

The chain employs TRBV12-3 or TRBV12-4 and TRBJ1-6; D gene ambiguous. V lost 8 bases and J 0 bases, leaving 14 bases between the germline ends. This CDR3 region has 16 residues. This chain's CDR3 is CASHQGWSSYNSPLHF. DNA for the CDR3: TGTGCCAGCCATCAAGGGTGGAGCTCCTATAATTCACCCCTCCACTTT.

Ten or more counts support this clonotype. V gene TRBV20-1 combines with J gene TRBJ1-1, with 7 nucleotides matching TRBD1. Germline loops: CDR1 DFQATT, CDR2 SNEGSKA (reference sequence). V trimming: 0 bases; J trimming: 5 bases; junction bases outside the gene matches: 15. The CDR3 is 17 residues long. CDR3: CSARDLRGRGGSTEAFF. The CDR3 nucleotides read TGCAGTGCTAGAGATCTGAGGGGGCGAGGAGGGAGTACTGAAGCTTTCTTT.

This clonotype came up many times. This may be a read error, as it is one base from a much larger clone. The chain couples TRBV11-2 to TRBJ2-1; weak D call: TRBD2 (6 bases). From germline, CDR1 is SGHAT and CDR2 FQNNGV. With 1 base removed from V and 8 bases from J, the gap between germline ends came to 6 bases. This CDR3 has 12 residues. The CDR3 protein is CASSLGGDEQFF. For the CDR3, the DNA is TGTGCCAGCAGCTTAGGGGGGGATGAGCAGTTCTTC. Full variable domain (missing parts from reference TRBV11-2 and TRBJ2-1): EAGVAQSPRYKIIEKRQSVAFWCNPISGHATLYWYQQILGQGPKLLIQFQNNGVVDDSQLPKDRFSAERLKGVDSTLKIQPAKLEDSAVYLCASSLGGDEQFFGPGTRLTVL.